Listed below are T cell receptor beta chains from one sample, sequenced in a study of blood T cell repertoires in COVID-19. The protocol was immunoSEQ multiplex PCR, while the TCRdb copy is restricted to in-frame clones and leaves out a portion. The table includes over 45,000 clones, more than 75% detected once. Sequenced input: peripheral blood. Receptors originate from a man older than 75 in a cohort sampled during active COVID-19. CDR3s include the opening cysteine and the closing phenylalanine or tryptophan. Fields, in order: V gene, J gene, D gene, clone size, CDR3 protein, CDR3 DNA. The D gene is left open where the match is weak. Not all rows give a size; the values are once, few, many and, for expanded clones, a class.

V: TRBV19; J: TRBJ1-2; D: NA; size: NA; CDR3: CASSRGDYGYTF; DNA: TGTGCCAGTAGTCGGGGAGACTATGGCTACACCTTC
V: TRBV7-8; J: TRBJ1-3; D: NA; size: few; CDR3: CASSSSVFSGNTIYF; DNA: TGTGCCAGCAGCTCGTCGGTCTTCTCTGGAAACACCATATATTTT
V: TRBV27; J: TRBJ2-3; D: NA; size: NA; CDR3: CASSFNTDTQYF; DNA: TGTGCCAGCAGCTTTAACACAGATACGCAGTATTTT
V: TRBV7-2; J: TRBJ2-2; D: NA; size: NA; CDR3: CASSFTGKETGELFF; DNA: TGTGCCAGCAGCTTTACCGGGAAGGAAACCGGGGAGCTGTTTTTT
V: TRBV19; J: TRBJ2-2; D: TRBD1; size: NA; CDR3: CASSTFPKRTGGGIGELFF; DNA: TGTGCCAGTAGTACCTTTCCTAAAAGGACAGGGGGAGGTATCGGGGAGCTGTTTTTT
V: TRBV10-3; J: TRBJ2-2; D: NA; size: NA; CDR3: CAISELKHGELFF; DNA: TGTGCCATCAGTGAGCTCAAGCACGGGGAGCTGTTTTTT
V: TRBV6-6; J: TRBJ1-5; D: NA; size: NA; CDR3: CASSTIPGGNQPQHF; DNA: TGTGCCAGCAGTACCATTCCAGGGGGCAATCAGCCCCAGCATTTT
V: TRBV6-2/TRBV6-3; J: TRBJ1-1; D: TRBD1; size: NA; CDR3: CASSLPGTGNTEAFF; DNA: TGTGCCAGCAGTCTTCCCGGGACAGGGAACACTGAAGCTTTCTTT
V: TRBV30; J: TRBJ2-1; D: NA; size: NA; CDR3: CAWGSRAGLNNEQFF; DNA: TGTGCCTGGGGGTCACGGGCGGGCCTAAACAATGAGCAGTTCTTC
V: TRBV15; J: TRBJ2-7; D: NA; size: NA; CDR3: CATSRDRQVQYF; DNA: TGTGCCACCAGCAGAGATAGACAAGTCCAGTACTTC
V: TRBV6-4; J: TRBJ2-5; D: NA; size: NA; CDR3: CASGELASETQYF; DNA: TGTGCCAGCGGTGAACTAGCATCAGAGACCCAGTACTTC
V: TRBV6-2/TRBV6-3; J: TRBJ2-5; D: NA; size: NA; CDR3: CASSATRQETQYF; DNA: TGTGCCAGCAGTGCGACACGCCAAGAGACCCAGTACTTC
V: TRBV5-8; J: TRBJ1-2; D: NA; size: NA; CDR3: CASSLLLGRGDYGYTF; DNA: TGTGCCAGCAGTCTTCTCCTAGGGCGCGGGGACTATGGCTACACCTTC
V: TRBV6-2/TRBV6-3; J: TRBJ1-2; D: TRBD1; size: NA; CDR3: CASSLQQGKLVYTF; DNA: TGTGCCAGCAGTCTTCAACAGGGGAAGTTGGTCTACACCTTC
V: TRBV5-1; J: TRBJ1-1; D: NA; size: NA; CDR3: CASSSAGGRGTEAFF; DNA: TGCGCCAGCAGCTCTGCGGGGGGCAGGGGTACTGAAGCTTTCTTT
V: TRBV9; J: TRBJ2-4; D: NA; size: NA; CDR3: CASSPGQLLAKNIQYF; DNA: TGTGCCAGCAGCCCTGGACAGCTCCTAGCCAAAAACATTCAGTACTTC
V: TRBV19; J: TRBJ2-4; D: NA; size: NA; CDR3: CASSSGGNIIQYF; DNA: TGTGCCAGTTCCTCGGGTGGTAATATCATTCAGTACTTC
V: TRBV19; J: TRBJ2-1; D: TRBD1; size: NA; CDR3: CASRLGQGAYNEQFF; DNA: TGTGCCAGTCGTTTGGGGCAGGGGGCTTACAATGAGCAGTTCTTC
V: TRBV9; J: TRBJ1-4; D: NA; size: NA; CDR3: CASSVAGRLNEKLFF; DNA: TGTGCCAGCAGCGTAGCTGGCAGACTTAATGAAAAACTGTTTTTT
V: TRBV5-1; J: TRBJ2-7; D: TRBD1; size: NA; CDR3: CASSLPDRGNYEQYF; DNA: TGCGCCAGCAGCCTCCCTGACAGGGGGAACTACGAGCAGTACTTC
V: TRBV12-5; J: TRBJ2-7; D: TRBD1; size: NA; CDR3: CASGLGTGSYEQYF; DNA: TGTGCTAGTGGTTTGGGGACAGGGTCGTACGAGCAGTACTTC
V: TRBV19; J: TRBJ2-7; D: TRBD1; size: NA; CDR3: CASSRDRASYEQYF; DNA: TGTGCCAGTAGTAGGGACAGGGCCTCCTACGAGCAGTACTTC
V: TRBV7-9; J: TRBJ1-1; D: TRBD1; size: NA; CDR3: CASSLAGSRDRDLNTEAFF; DNA: TGTGCCAGCAGCTTAGCGGGGTCCCGGGACAGGGATTTGAACACTGAAGCTTTCTTT
V: TRBV11-3; J: TRBJ2-1; D: TRBD2; size: NA; CDR3: CASSLGSSGREQFF; DNA: TGTGCCAGCAGCTTAGGGTCTAGCGGGCGGGAGCAGTTCTTC
V: TRBV3-1/TRBV3-2; J: TRBJ2-7; D: NA; size: NA; CDR3: CASSQVGGYANEQYF; DNA: TGTGCCAGCAGCCAAGTCGGGGGTTATGCGAACGAGCAGTACTTC
V: TRBV4-2; J: TRBJ2-3; D: TRBD2; size: NA; CDR3: CASSQEFSSGGAHTQYF; DNA: TGTGCCAGCAGCCAAGAATTTTCTAGCGGGGGGGCGCATACGCAGTATTTT
V: TRBV10-3; J: TRBJ2-1; D: NA; size: NA; CDR3: CAISSGEYEQFF; DNA: TGTGCCATCAGTTCAGGGGAATATGAGCAGTTCTTC
V: TRBV19; J: TRBJ1-2; D: TRBD1; size: NA; CDR3: CASSLTGAGYTF; DNA: TGTGCCAGTAGCCTGACAGGGGCTGGCTACACCTTC
V: TRBV6-5; J: TRBJ2-7; D: TRBD2; size: NA; CDR3: CASNPLKLANYEQYF; DNA: TGTGCCAGCAACCCACTGAAACTAGCGAACTACGAGCAGTACTTC
V: TRBV19; J: TRBJ1-4; D: NA; size: NA; CDR3: CASSIIRGATPSKLFF; DNA: TGTGCCAGTAGTATAATTCGGGGGGCTACTCCTTCGAAACTGTTTTTT
V: TRBV25-1; J: TRBJ2-1; D: TRBD2; size: NA; CDR3: CASSVRGGHEQFF; DNA: TGTGCCAGCAGTGTACGGGGGGGCCATGAGCAGTTCTTC
V: TRBV5-6; J: TRBJ2-3; D: TRBD2; size: NA; CDR3: CASSLGLAGTTDTQYF; DNA: TGTGCCAGCAGCTTGGGACTAGCGGGTACCACAGATACGCAGTATTTT
V: TRBV7-2; J: TRBJ2-3; D: TRBD2; size: NA; CDR3: CASSLGASGADTQYF; DNA: TGTGCCAGCAGCTTAGGGGCTAGCGGGGCAGATACGCAGTATTTT
V: TRBV6-4; J: TRBJ2-3; D: TRBD2; size: NA; CDR3: CASIGTSGRARGTDTQYF; DNA: TGTGCCAGCATTGGGACTAGCGGGAGGGCCAGGGGCACAGATACGCAGTATTTT
V: TRBV14; J: TRBJ2-2; D: NA; size: medium-sized; CDR3: CASSQWFQGNTGELFF; DNA: TGTGCCAGCAGCCAATGGTTTCAGGGGAACACCGGGGAGCTGTTTTTT
V: TRBV6-1; J: TRBJ2-5; D: NA; size: NA; CDR3: CASSEAEYQETQYF; DNA: TGTGCCAGCAGTGAAGCCGAGTACCAAGAGACCCAGTACTTC
V: TRBV30; J: TRBJ2-3; D: NA; size: NA; CDR3: CAWRAPAGSRTDTQYF; DNA: TGTGCCTGGAGAGCCCCGGCGGGGTCCCGCACAGATACGCAGTATTTT
V: TRBV10-3; J: TRBJ2-5; D: TRBD1; size: NA; CDR3: CAISVTGGRETQYF; DNA: TGTGCCATCAGTGTGACAGGGGGCAGAGAGACCCAGTACTTC
V: TRBV5-4; J: TRBJ2-2; D: TRBD1; size: NA; CDR3: CASSVRDRNTGELFF; DNA: TGTGCCAGCAGCGTCCGGGACAGGAACACCGGGGAGCTGTTTTTT
V: TRBV2; J: TRBJ1-1; D: NA; size: NA; CDR3: CASSVQLNTEAFF; DNA: TGTGCCAGCAGTGTACAGTTGAACACTGAAGCTTTCTTT
V: TRBV29-1; J: TRBJ2-3; D: TRBD2; size: NA; CDR3: CSGWGASGSKTDTQYF; DNA: TGCAGCGGGTGGGGCGCTAGCGGGAGTAAGACAGATACGCAGTATTTT
V: TRBV3-1/TRBV3-2; J: TRBJ2-7; D: NA; size: NA; CDR3: CASSQMSPRRSATHEQYF; DNA: TGTGCCAGCAGCCAAATGTCACCTCGGAGGTCCGCAACCCACGAGCAGTACTTC
V: TRBV6-1; J: TRBJ1-6; D: NA; size: NA; CDR3: CASSEDGQGSSPLHF; DNA: TGTGCCAGCAGTGAAGACGGGCAGGGGAGTTCACCCCTCCACTTT
V: TRBV5-1; J: TRBJ1-5; D: NA; size: few; CDR3: CASSLGLSGEQPQHF; DNA: TGCGCCAGCAGCTTGGGCCTGTCAGGGGAACAGCCCCAGCATTTT
V: TRBV2; J: TRBJ2-1; D: NA; size: NA; CDR3: CASSATRNLGEQFF; DNA: TGTGCCAGCAGCGCTACGCGAAACCTAGGTGAGCAGTTCTTC
V: TRBV15; J: TRBJ2-5; D: NA; size: once; CDR3: CATSRRDSKQETQYF; DNA: TGTGCCACCAGCAGGCGGGACTCAAAACAAGAGACCCAGTACTTC
V: TRBV29-1; J: TRBJ2-3; D: TRBD2; size: NA; CDR3: CSVDSGGATDTQYF; DNA: TGCAGCGTTGATAGCGGGGGGGCGACAGATACGCAGTATTTT
V: TRBV2; J: TRBJ1-2; D: NA; size: NA; CDR3: CASSDADNYGYTF; DNA: TGTGCCAGCAGTGACGCGGATAACTATGGCTACACCTTC
V: TRBV5-1; J: TRBJ1-1; D: TRBD1; size: NA; CDR3: CASSTGTGGAFTEAFF; DNA: TGCGCCAGCAGCACTGGGACAGGGGGCGCTTTTACTGAAGCTTTCTTT
V: TRBV7-9; J: TRBJ1-1; D: NA; size: NA; CDR3: CASSLGQYAGSGTEAFF; DNA: TGTGCCAGCAGCTTAGGTCAGTATGCAGGCAGCGGCACTGAAGCTTTCTTT